This TCR beta chain was sequenced for a study of blood T cell repertoires in COVID-19. Study at large: The study drew acute and convalescent COVID-19 samples from the United States, Italy and Spain. Sources were T cells, B-cell-depleted T cells, or PBMCs; the material itself was cDNA or gDNA.

Only a few counts were recorded for this clone. CDR1 and CDR2 from the germline V gene are SEHNR and FQNEAQ (reference sequence). Deletions cut 4 bases from V and 7 bases from J, with 14 bases between. This CDR3 is built from 13 residues. Profiled with immunoSEQ multiplex PCR; TCRdb holds only in-frame clones, not every one. The sample consists of some 80,000 clones, about 78% of them appearing once. The receptor's source is a human donor in a cohort sampled during active COVID-19. The sample taken for sequencing was peripheral blood. The V gene is TRBV7-9, the J gene TRBJ2-7; D gene ambiguous. The CDR3 sequence: CASSSGGPREQYF. In DNA form, the CDR3 reads TGTGCCAGCAGCTCCGGTGGGCCACGAGAGCAGTACTTC.